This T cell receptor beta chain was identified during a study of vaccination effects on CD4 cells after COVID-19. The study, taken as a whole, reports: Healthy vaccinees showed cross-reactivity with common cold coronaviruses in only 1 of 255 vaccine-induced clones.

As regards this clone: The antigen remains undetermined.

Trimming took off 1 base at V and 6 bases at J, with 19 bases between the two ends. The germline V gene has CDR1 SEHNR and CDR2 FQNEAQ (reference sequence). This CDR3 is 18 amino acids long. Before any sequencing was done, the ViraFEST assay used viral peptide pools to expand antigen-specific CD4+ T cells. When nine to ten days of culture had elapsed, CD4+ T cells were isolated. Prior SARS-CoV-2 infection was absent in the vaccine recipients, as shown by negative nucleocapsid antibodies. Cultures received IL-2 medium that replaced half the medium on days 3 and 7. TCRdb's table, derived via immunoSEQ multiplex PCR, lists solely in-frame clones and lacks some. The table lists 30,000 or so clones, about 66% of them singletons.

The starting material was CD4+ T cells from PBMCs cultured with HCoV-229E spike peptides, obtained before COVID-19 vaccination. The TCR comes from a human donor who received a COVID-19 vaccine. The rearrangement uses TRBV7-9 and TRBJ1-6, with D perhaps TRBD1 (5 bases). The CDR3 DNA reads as TGTGCCAGCAGCTTAGGGGGCGGTCTAACAGGCCTTAATTCACCCCTCCACTTT. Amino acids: CASSLGGGLTGLNSPLHF. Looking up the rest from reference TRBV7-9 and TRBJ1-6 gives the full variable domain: DTGVSQNPRHKITKRGQNVTFRCDPISEHNRLYWYRQTLGQGPEFLTYFQNEAQLEKSRLLSDRFSAERPKGSFSTLEIQRTEQGDSAMYLCASSLGGGLTGLNSPLHFGNGTRLTVT.